This record covers a single T cell receptor (beta chain). Its cognate antigen is unknown. These data are taken from a study of vaccination and CD4 T cells after COVID-19. Study details: Samples after vaccination came a median approximately 2.5 months past dose two, ranging 14 to 241.

This CDR3 spans 16 amino acids. Trimming removed 1 base from V and 0 bases from J; junction bases left unmatched: 7. Germline V gene lookup returns CDR1 DFQATT and CDR2 SNEGSKA (reference sequence). The assay that was used to sequence DNA from cultured CD4+ T cells was the Oncomine TCR Beta short-read assay. Someone extracted genomic DNA from cultured CD4+ T cells. In TCRdb, the PCR reads were re-called with MiXCR into one record per CDR3 protein. The sample yields roughly 14,000 distinct CDR3 sequences, 51% seen once. Treatment meaning: approximately 9-day PBMC culture with coronavirus spike peptide pools or control peptides (ViraFEST assay).

This sequence originates from a human donor who had recovered from COVID-19. The genes are TRBV20-1 and TRBJ2-7; 9 bases match TRBD2. The sequences come from CD4+ T cells from blood, cultured in vitro, collected before SARS-CoV-2 vaccination. This CDR3 reads CSARAGSGSHSYEQYF. The DNA of the CDR3 is TGCAGTGCTAGAGCCGGTAGCGGGAGCCACTCCTACGAGCAGTACTTC.